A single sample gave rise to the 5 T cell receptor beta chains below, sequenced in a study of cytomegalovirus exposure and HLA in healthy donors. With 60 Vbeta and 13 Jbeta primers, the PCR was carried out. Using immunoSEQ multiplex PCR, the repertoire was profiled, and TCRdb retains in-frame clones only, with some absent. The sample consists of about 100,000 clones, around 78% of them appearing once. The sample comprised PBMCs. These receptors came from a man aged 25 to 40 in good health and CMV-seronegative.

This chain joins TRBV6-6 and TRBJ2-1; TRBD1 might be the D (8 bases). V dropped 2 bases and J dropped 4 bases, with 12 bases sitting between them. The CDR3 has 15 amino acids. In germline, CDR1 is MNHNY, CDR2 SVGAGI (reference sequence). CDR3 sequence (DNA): TGTGCCAGCAGTTACATACAGGGGGGGTACAATGAGCAGTTCTTC. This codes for CASSYIQGGYNEQFF.

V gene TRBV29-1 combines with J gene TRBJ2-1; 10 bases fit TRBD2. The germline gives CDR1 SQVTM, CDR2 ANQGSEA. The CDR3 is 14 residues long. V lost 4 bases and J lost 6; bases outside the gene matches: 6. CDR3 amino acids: CSVGIAGGPNEQFF. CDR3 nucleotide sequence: TGCAGCGTTGGGATAGCGGGAGGACCCAATGAGCAGTTCTTC.

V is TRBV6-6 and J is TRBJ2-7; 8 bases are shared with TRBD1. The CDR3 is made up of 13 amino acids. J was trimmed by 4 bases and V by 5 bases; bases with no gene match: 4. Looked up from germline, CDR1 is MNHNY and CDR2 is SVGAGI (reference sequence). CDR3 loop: CASSGNRGYEQYF. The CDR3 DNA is TGTGCCAGCAGTGGGAACAGGGGGTACGAGCAGTACTTC.

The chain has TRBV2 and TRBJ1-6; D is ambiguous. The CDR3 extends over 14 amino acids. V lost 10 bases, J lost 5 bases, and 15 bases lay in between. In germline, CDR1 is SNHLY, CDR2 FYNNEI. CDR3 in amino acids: CATSGSVHNSPLHF. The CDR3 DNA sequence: TGTGCCACCTCAGGTTCCGTCCATAATTCACCCCTCCACTTT.

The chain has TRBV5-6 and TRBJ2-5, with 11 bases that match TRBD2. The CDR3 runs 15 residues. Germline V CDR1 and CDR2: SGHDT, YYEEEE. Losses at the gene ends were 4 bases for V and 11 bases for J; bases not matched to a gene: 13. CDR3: CASSAGLAENYKQYF. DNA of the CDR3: TGTGCCAGCAGCGCGGGACTAGCGGAAAATTATAAGCAGTACTTC.